The 2 T cell receptor beta chains below were found in one sample sequenced in a study of HIV-infected patients and healthy controls. TCRdb processed the 5' RACE reads anew with MiXCR; each CDR3 protein has one entry. The sample includes about 67,000 distinct CDR3 sequences, approximately 16% of them seen just once. Source material: CD4+ T cells from blood. The source of these receptors is a human donor in good health.

This clonotype was counted a few times. The chain links TRBV7-9 to TRBJ1-2, with 7 bases that match TRBD1. CDR1 SEHNR and CDR2 FQNEAQ come from the germline V gene (reference sequence). This CDR3 is built from 19 residues. Germline trimming cut 4 bases from V and 8 bases from J; bases unmatched to any gene: 25. The CDR3 here is CASSSLPISPTGALGGYTF. CDR3 coding DNA: TGTGCCAGCAGCTCCCTACCCATCTCCCCTACAGGGGCCCTTGGGGGCTACACCTTC.

The chain joins TRBV6-2 or TRBV6-3 to TRBJ1-5; 9 bases are shared with TRBD1. The CDR3 covers 15 residues. The germline CDR1 and CDR2 sequences are MNHEY and SVGEGT. The ends lost 6 bases at V and 2 bases at J; junction bases unmatched: 5. As DNA, the CDR3 is TGTGCCAGCAGAACAGGGGGCAATGGCAATCAGCCCCAGCATTTT. Translation: CASRTGGNGNQPQHF.